These 29 T cell receptor beta chains share one sample of origin, sequenced in a study of blood T cells in healthy people across ages. Primers used in a second PCR of about 6 to 11 cycles were a sample-barcoded 5' primer and a J-beta primer mix. TCRdb itself ran the 5' RACE reads through MiXCR, one entry per CDR3 protein. This table has 1 million or so distinct CDR3 sequences, almost 25% appearing once. These data were likewise used in another study, on T cells of mothers and their children.

Sequences were obtained from blood. These receptors were obtained from a girl aged 2-9 years in good health.

The chain joins TRBV27 to TRBJ2-5; TRBD1 aligns across 7 bases. Trimming at V came to 7 bases and at J to 0 bases, leaving 17 bases not matched to a gene. Germline lookup yields CDR1 MNHEY and CDR2 SMNVEV (reference sequence). The CDR3 covers 18 residues. The CDR3 is CASIGRDSRYPYQETQYF. CDR3 DNA sequence: TGTGCCAGCATCGGCCGGGACAGCCGTTATCCGTACCAAGAGACCCAGTACTTC.

The rearrangement links TRBV7-3 to TRBJ2-5, with D possibly TRBD1 on 6 matching bases. V was shortened by 6 bases and J by 5 bases, with 16 bases between the two germline ends. This CDR3 has 14 amino acids. CDR1 and CDR2 (germline): SGHTA, FQGTGA. CDR3 residues: CASSIFRGGETQYF. Written as DNA, the CDR3 is TGTGCCAGCAGTATATTCAGGGGCGGGGAGACCCAGTACTTC.

This clonotype was recorded a few times. The chain joins TRBV7-8 to TRBJ2-1; no reliable D call. Deletions cut 1 base from V and 9 bases from J, with 16 bases between. The CDR3 has 15 amino acids. Per the germline V gene, CDR1 is SGHVS and CDR2 is FQNEAQ. Here the CDR3 reads CASSLGLYIGGEQFF. The CDR3 DNA sequence: TGTGCCAGCAGCTTAGGGTTATACATAGGCGGTGAGCAGTTCTTC.

CDR3 protein: CASSKGGGHRRCEAFF. CDR3 in DNA: TGTGCCAGCAGCAAAGGTGGGGGACACCGGCGGTGCGAAGCTTTCTTT. The J gene is TRBJ1-1, the V gene TRBV21-1; whether TRBD1, the table's D call, matches the DNA was not checked. TRBV21-1 represents a pseudogene. This CDR3 spans 16 amino acids.

The rearrangement joins TRBV29-1 to TRBJ1-1; TRBD1 matches at 9 bases. The length of the CDR3 is 13 residues. With V trimmed by 1 base and J by 8 bases, 5 bases remained unmatched. Per germline, CDR1 SQVTM and CDR2 ANQGSEA. DNA for the CDR3: TGCAGCGTTGAAGCCGGGACAGGGAGAGAAGCTTTCTTT. Its protein product is CSVEAGTGREAFF.

The chain couples TRBV7-2 to TRBJ2-4, with TRBD1 matching 11 bases. The CDR3 is made up of 15 amino acids. In germline, CDR1 is SGHTA, CDR2 FQGNSA. J was trimmed by 7 bases and V by 6 bases; bases with no gene match: 8. This CDR3 is CASSITGTGGNIQYF. The CDR3 DNA reads as TGTGCCAGCAGTATAACCGGGACAGGGGGGAACATTCAGTACTTC.

This clonotype came up a few times. The chain employs TRBV6-2 or TRBV6-3 and TRBJ2-7; no clear D. The CDR3 consists of 14 residues. V was cut by 5 bases and J by 6 bases, with 17 bases left in between. The germline gives CDR1 MNHEY, CDR2 SVGEGT. Here the CDR3 DNA reads TGTGCCAGCAGTGACCAACGTTCGAGCTCCGAGCAGTACTTC. Translating it yields CASSDQRSSSEQYF.

This clonotype was seen a handful of times. The chain joins TRBV20-1 to TRBJ2-1; the D gene is possibly TRBD2 (5 bases). This CDR3 is built from 12 residues. Trimming removed 2 bases at V and 10 bases at J, with 12 bases between. Per germline, CDR1 DFQATT and CDR2 SNEGSKA (reference sequence). CDR3 region: CSARRLAPEQFF. In nucleotides, the CDR3 is TGCAGTGCTAGACGGCTAGCTCCCGAGCAGTTCTTC.

This clonotype has more than one count but fewer than ten. The chain joins TRBV13 to TRBJ2-5, with 7 bases identical to TRBD1. CDR3 length equals 13 residues. With V trimmed by 10 bases and J by 1 base, 6 bases remained unmatched. The germline CDR1 and CDR2 sequences are PRHDT and FYEKMQ (reference sequence). Written as DNA, the CDR3 is TGTGCCACCCGGGACAGAACCCAAGAGACCCAGTACTTC. Its protein product is CATRDRTQETQYF. Supplemented by reference TRBV13 and TRBJ2-5, the full variable domain reads AAGVIQSPRHLIKEKRETATLKCYPIPRHDTVYWYQQGPGQDPQFLISFYEKMQSDKGSIPDRFSAQQFSDYHSELNMSSLELGDSALYFCATRDRTQETQYFGPGTRLLVL.

The chain has TRBV12-3 or TRBV12-4 and TRBJ1-2; 8 bases are shared with TRBD1. The CDR3 sequence is 14 residues long. V lost 1 base to trimming and J lost 8 bases; unmatched junction nucleotides: 6. For the CDR3, the DNA is TGTGCCAGCAGTTTAGGGACAGGGATTTTAGGCTACACCTTC. This translates into CASSLGTGILGYTF.

The chain couples TRBV28 to TRBJ2-7; 7 bases align to TRBD2. The trim removed 2 bases at V and 6 bases at J, leaving 7 bases unmatched. This CDR3 contains 14 residues. Germline V gene sequence: CDR1 MDHEN, CDR2 SYDVKM. CDR3 loop: CASSLAGGVSEQYF. DNA for the CDR3: TGTGCCAGCAGTTTAGCTGGGGGGGTCTCCGAGCAGTACTTC.

This clonotype has more than one count but fewer than ten. J is TRBJ2-6 and V is TRBV3-1, with D possibly being TRBD1 (6 bases). Looked up from germline, CDR1 is LGHDT and CDR2 is YNNKEL (reference sequence). V shed 4 bases and J shed 4 bases, with 14 bases lying between them. CDR3 length equals 16 residues. The CDR3 DNA follows: TGTGCCAGCAGCCGGACAGAGCTCGGGGGGGCCAACGTCCTGACTTTC. Translation: CASSRTELGGANVLTF. The full variable domain, rest sourced from reference TRBV3-1 and TRBJ2-6, is DTAVSQTPKYLVTQMGNDKSIKCEQNLGHDTMYWYKQDSKKFLKIMFSYNNKELIINETVPNRFSPKSPDKAHLNLHINSLELGDSAVYFCASSRTELGGANVLTFGAGSRLTVL.

The V call is TRBV15, the J call TRBJ1-3; D is perhaps TRBD1 (6 bases). Deletions cut 3 bases from V and 3 bases from J, with 15 bases between. The CDR3 runs to 16 residues. The germline V gene encodes CDR1 LNHNV and CDR2 YYDKDF (reference sequence). The CDR3 is CATSSLGGGHGNTIYF. CDR3 coding DNA: TGTGCCACCAGCAGTCTCGGAGGGGGTCATGGAAACACCATATATTTT.

This clonotype was observed at least ten times. V is TRBV11-2 and J is TRBJ2-5; D unclear. V was trimmed by 5 bases and J by 1 base, leaving 14 bases between them. The CDR3 is 15 residues long. The germline gives CDR1 SGHAT, CDR2 FQNNGV. The CDR3 sequence is CASSLNNAPQETQYF. Here the CDR3 DNA reads TGTGCCAGCAGCCTAAATAACGCCCCCCAAGAGACCCAGTACTTC. The full variable domain, completed using reference TRBV11-2 and TRBJ2-5, is EAGVAQSPRYKIIEKRQSVAFWCNPISGHATLYWYQQILGQGPKLLIQFQNNGVVDDSQLPKDRFSAERLKGVDSTLKIQPAKLEDSAVYLCASSLNNAPQETQYFGPGTRLLVL.

The V and J genes are TRBV20-1 and TRBJ2-1; 9 bases map to TRBD2. CDR3 length equals 14 residues. The V and J ends lost 3 bases and 9 bases, in that order; junction bases with no gene match: 9. The germline V gene has CDR1 DFQATT and CDR2 SNEGSKA (reference sequence). CDR3 nucleotides: TGCAGTGCTAGTTACGCGGGGGGGCCGGGTGAGCAGTTCTTC. Amino acids: CSASYAGGPGEQFF.

This rearrangement joins TRBV20-1 to TRBJ1-4; tentative D call: TRBD1 (6 bases). CDR1 and CDR2 (germline): DFQATT, SNEGSKA (reference sequence). Between the trimmed V and J ends, which lost 6 bases and 0 bases, there was a span of 11 bases. The CDR3 loop spans 14 amino acids. CDR3 amino acids: CSAPQGATNEKLFF. The CDR3 nucleotides read TGCAGTGCCCCACAGGGAGCAACTAATGAAAAACTGTTTTTT.

This clonotype came up a few times. CDR3 residues: CASSQKDDEKLFF. CDR3 DNA sequence: TGTGCCAGCAGCCAAAAGGATGACGAAAAACTGTTTTTT. The chain couples TRBV3-1 to TRBJ1-4; D is undetermined. The germline V and J ends were trimmed by 2 bases and 8 bases, with 9 bases remaining between them. The CDR3 totals 13 residues. Looked up from germline, CDR1 is LGHDT and CDR2 is YNNKEL (reference sequence).

The chain recombines TRBV6-5 with TRBJ1-3; TRBD1 might be the D (6 bases). CDR3 length: 14 residues. From germline, CDR1 is MNHEY and CDR2 SVGAGI. The V and J ends lost 5 bases and 0 bases respectively, with 8 bases between them. DNA of the CDR3: TGTGCCAGCAGTACAGGGAACTCTGGAAACACCATATATTTT. Translated: CASSTGNSGNTIYF.

The sample holds a few counts of this clonotype. The chain uses TRBV7-6 and TRBJ1-2; no firm D call. Trimming took 5 bases from V and 5 from J, leaving 18 bases between them. The CDR3 is 15 amino acids. CDR1 and CDR2 from the germline V gene are SGHVS and FNYEAQ. CDR3 in amino acids: CASSNISANPYGYTF. The CDR3 nucleotides read TGTGCCAGCAGCAACATATCAGCCAACCCTTATGGCTACACCTTC.

The chain has TRBV19 and TRBJ2-7; D is unclear. The germline V gene encodes CDR1 LNHDA and CDR2 SQIVND (reference sequence). With 5 bases removed from V and 3 bases from J, the gap between germline ends came to 11 bases. The CDR3 contains 13 residues. CDR3 sequence: CASSPSTVYEQYF. CDR3 DNA sequence: TGTGCCAGTAGTCCCTCGACTGTCTACGAGCAGTACTTC.

Notes on this clonotype: The junction and the germline gene differ at one end; a read error may be behind it. This sequence joins TRBV3-1 and TRBJ1-6; TRBD1 is a possible D gene (6 bases). Germline V gene data show CDR1 as LGHDT and CDR2 as YNNKEL (reference sequence). This CDR3 is built from 13 residues. CDR3 protein: CTSSQGRNSPLHF. In DNA, the CDR3 is TGTACCAGCAGCCAGGGGCGGAATTCACCCCTCCACTTT.

The rearrangement joins TRBV15 to TRBJ2-7; unclear D gene. Gene TRBJ2-1 matches the end of the DNA better, so the J call may be wrong. Germline V gene sequence: CDR1 LNHNV, CDR2 YYDKDF (reference sequence). CDR3 length: 13 amino acids. CDR3 sequence: CATSPKVFNEQFF. CDR3 DNA sequence: TGTGCCACCAGCCCCAAGGTATTCAATGAGCAGTTCTTC.

This clonotype appeared a few times. The rearrangement links TRBV5-1 to TRBJ2-7; D unresolved. CDR3 length: 15 residues. Germline-derived CDR1 and CDR2 are SGHRS and YFSETQ. V shed 3 bases and J shed 1 base, with 14 bases lying between them. The CDR3 loop reads CASSSEVDGSYEQYF. The CDR3, as DNA: TGCGCCAGCAGCTCTGAGGTAGACGGTTCCTACGAGCAGTACTTC. Variable domain in full (rest from reference TRBV5-1 and TRBJ2-7): KAGVTQTPRYLIKTRGQQVTLSCSPISGHRSVSWYQQTPGQGLQFLFEYFSETQRNKGNFPGRFSGRQFSNSRSEMNVSTLELGDSALYLCASSSEVDGSYEQYFGPGTRLTVT.

This sequence joins TRBV19 and TRBJ2-7; possible D gene TRBD2, 6 bases. Between the trimmed V and J ends, which lost 7 bases and 7 bases, there was a span of 11 bases. Germline lookup yields CDR1 LNHDA and CDR2 SQIVND (reference sequence). The CDR3 spans 11 residues. CDR3 in amino acids: CASTLAWEQYF. For the CDR3, the DNA is TGTGCCAGTACTCTAGCGTGGGAGCAGTACTTC.

This chain joins TRBV6-6 and TRBJ1-2, with a weak D call TRBD1 (5 bases). The CDR3 totals 13 residues. V gave up 5 bases and J gave up 4 bases, with 11 bases separating them. Per the germline V gene, CDR1 is MNHNY and CDR2 is SVGAGI (reference sequence). As DNA, the CDR3 is TGTGCCAGCAGTCACGACAGTCTCTATGGCTACACCTTC. This gives the protein CASSHDSLYGYTF.

The chain joins TRBV19 to TRBJ2-5, with 7 bases identical to TRBD2. The CDR3 has 14 residues. The V gene end was trimmed by 8 bases and the J gene end by 4 bases; junction bases not matched to a gene: 10. Germline CDR1 reads LNHDA; CDR2 reads SQIVND (reference sequence). The DNA for the CDR3 is TGTGCCAGTGGGGGGTGGGAGGGGACAGAGACCCAGTACTTC. The encoded protein is CASGGWEGTETQYF.

V usage is TRBV12-3 or TRBV12-4 and J usage is TRBJ1-1; D is uncertain. V lost 6 bases and J 4 bases, leaving 21 bases between the germline ends. The length of the CDR3 is 16 residues. The chain's CDR3 is CASSPPHTLAGTEAFF. CDR3 in DNA: TGTGCCAGCAGCCCCCCCCACACCCTGGCAGGCACTGAAGCTTTCTTT.

The rearrangement uses TRBV11-2 and TRBJ1-3; D gene unclear. This CDR3 is 13 amino acids long. Germline-derived CDR1 and CDR2 are SGHAT and FQNNGV. The germline V and J ends were trimmed by 5 bases and 4 bases, with 9 bases remaining between them. The CDR3 loop reads CASSRLRGNTIYF. The CDR3 DNA reads TGTGCCAGCAGCAGATTACGGGGAAACACCATATATTTT.

This clonotype was seen only a few times. The chain employs TRBV6-2 or TRBV6-3 and TRBJ2-1, with TRBD2 matching 8 bases. The CDR3 contains 14 residues. Germline V CDR1 and CDR2: MNHEY, SVGEGT. The trim removed 6 bases at V and 3 bases at J, leaving 4 bases unmatched. The CDR3 sequence is CASRIAGYYNEQFF. The DNA of the CDR3 is TGTGCCAGCAGGATAGCGGGGTACTACAATGAGCAGTTCTTC.